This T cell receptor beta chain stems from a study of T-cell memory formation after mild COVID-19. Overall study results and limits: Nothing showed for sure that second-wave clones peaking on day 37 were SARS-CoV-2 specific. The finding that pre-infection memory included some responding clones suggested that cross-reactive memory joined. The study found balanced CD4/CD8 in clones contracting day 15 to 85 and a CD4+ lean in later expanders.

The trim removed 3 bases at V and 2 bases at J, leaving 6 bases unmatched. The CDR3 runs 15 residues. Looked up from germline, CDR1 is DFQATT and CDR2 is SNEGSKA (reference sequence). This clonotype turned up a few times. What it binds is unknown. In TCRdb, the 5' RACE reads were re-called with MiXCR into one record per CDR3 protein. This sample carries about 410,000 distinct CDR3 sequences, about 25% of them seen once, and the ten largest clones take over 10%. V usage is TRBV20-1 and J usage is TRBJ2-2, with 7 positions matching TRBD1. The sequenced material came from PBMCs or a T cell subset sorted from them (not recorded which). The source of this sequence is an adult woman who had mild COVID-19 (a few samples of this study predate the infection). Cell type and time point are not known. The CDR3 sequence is CSASYGTANTGELFF. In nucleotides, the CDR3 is TGCAGTGCTAGCTACGGGACAGCTAACACCGGGGAGCTGTTTTTT.